Below, 17 T cell receptor beta chains from the same sample are listed, as sequenced in a study of vaccination and CD4 T cells after COVID-19. These receptors have no identified antigens. The assay that was used to sequence DNA from cultured CD4+ T cells was the Oncomine TCR Beta short-read assay. TCRdb passed the PCR reads through MiXCR, listing each CDR3 protein once. Of 6,000 to 7,500 distinct CDR3 sequences in the sample, less than 40% were seen once. Regarding treatment: roughly ten-day PBMC culture with coronavirus spike peptide pools or control peptides (ViraFEST assay). Collection of the unexposed donor's CD4+ T cells took place before the COVID-19 pandemic (2011-2018). Sequenced sample: CD4+ T cells from blood, cultured in vitro. The receptors were sampled from a human donor in good health.

This clonotype has a single count. The rearrangement links TRBV20-1 to TRBJ2-5, with 15 bases lining up with TRBD2. V was pared by 2 bases and J by 4 bases, with 8 bases of the junction left unmatched. Germline V gene lookup returns CDR1 DFQATT and CDR2 SNEGSKA (reference sequence). The CDR3 is made up of 17 amino acids. CDR3 sequence reads: CSARRGLAGGQLETQYF. The CDR3 DNA follows: TGCAGTGCTAGACGGGGACTAGCGGGAGGCCAGTTAGAGACCCAGTACTTC.

This clonotype was counted between two and nine times. This chain links TRBV7-2 with TRBJ2-5; D is perhaps TRBD1 (6 bases). Germline-derived CDR1 and CDR2 are SGHTA and FQGNSA. Between the trimmed V and J ends, which lost 5 bases and 2 bases, there was a span of 12 bases. The CDR3 has 14 amino acids. DNA for the CDR3: TGTGCCAGCAGCCCAGGACAGAGGCAAGAGACCCAGTACTTC. Residues: CASSPGQRQETQYF. Combining the CDR3 with reference TRBV7-2 and TRBJ2-5 gives the whole variable domain GAGVSQSPSNKVTEKGKDVELRCDPISGHTALYWYRQSLGQGLEFLIYFQGNSAPDKSGLPSDRFSAERTGGSVSTLTIQRTQQEDSAVYLCASSPGQRQETQYFGPGTRLLVL.

The table lists this clonotype with a few counts. This rearrangement joins TRBV30 to TRBJ1-5, with 7 bases identical to TRBD1. The V gene end was trimmed by 0 bases and the J gene end by 1 base; junction bases not matched to a gene: 9. The length of the CDR3 is 17 residues. CDR1 is GTSNPN, CDR2 SVGIG, per germline (reference sequence). The CDR3 DNA reads as TGTGCCTGGAGTGTTTCGTGGACAGGAAGAAGCAATCAGCCCCAGCATTTT. Its protein is CAWSVSWTGRSNQPQHF.

This chain uses TRBV7-9 with TRBJ2-7; a weak D match, TRBD1 (5 bases). Trimming removed 4 bases at V and 7 bases at J, with 8 bases between. The CDR3 has 11 residues. CDR1 and CDR2 (germline): SEHNR, FQNEAQ (reference sequence). CDR3 bases: TGTGCCAGCAGCTACAACAGGGAGCAGTACTTC. It is translated as CASSYNREQYF.

The gene calls are TRBV27 and TRBJ1-2; 8 bases are shared with TRBD1. The CDR3 consists of 13 residues. Unmatched junction bases numbered 4, after V lost 6 bases and J lost 4 bases. Per the germline V gene, CDR1 is MNHEY and CDR2 is SMNVEV (reference sequence). The CDR3 here is CASRTGAAYGYTF. The CDR3, as DNA: TGTGCCAGCAGGACAGGGGCCGCCTATGGCTACACCTTC.

This clonotype occurred a few times. This chain joins TRBV7-9 and TRBJ2-3; 11 bases line up with TRBD2. The CDR3 loop spans 17 amino acids. V was pared by 5 bases and J by 2 bases, with 9 bases of the junction left unmatched. CDR1 and CDR2 (germline): SEHNR, FQNEAQ (reference sequence). This chain's CDR3 is CASSHPVSGRVTDTQYF. In DNA, the CDR3 is TGTGCCAGCAGCCACCCCGTTAGCGGGAGGGTCACAGATACGCAGTATTTT.

The chain links TRBV6-2 or TRBV6-3 to TRBJ2-4; either TRBD1 or TRBD2 may supply D (7 bases each). The V end was cut by 5 bases, the J end by 7 bases, with 18 bases between. Germline V CDR1 and CDR2: MNHEY, SVGEGT. This CDR3 region has 15 residues. This CDR3 is CASSLTTSRGNIQYF. In DNA, the CDR3 is TGTGCCAGCAGTCTGACGACTAGCAGGGGGAACATTCAGTACTTC.

V is TRBV10-3 and J is TRBJ1-1, with unresolved D. CDR3 length: 13 amino acids. Trimming stripped 8 bases from V and 3 bases from J, with 13 bases between. The germline V gene encodes CDR1 ENHRY and CDR2 SYGVKD. The CDR3 DNA sequence: TGTGCCATCCGATGGTTAGAGGACACTGAAGCTTTCTTT. It encodes CAIRWLEDTEAFF.

This clonotype was seen only a few times. J is TRBJ1-1 and V is TRBV27, with 7 bases aligning to TRBD1. The CDR3 has 16 amino acids. V lost 3 bases and J lost 9; bases outside the gene matches: 16. In germline, CDR1 is MNHEY, CDR2 SMNVEV (reference sequence). CDR3 in amino acids: CASSFSVSPGQSKAFF. In DNA, the CDR3 is TGTGCCAGCAGTTTTAGTGTATCCCCGGGACAGAGCAAAGCTTTCTTT.

This clonotype has only a few counts. The chain recombines TRBV19 with TRBJ1-5; D ambiguous. CDR1 is LNHDA, CDR2 SQIVND, per germline (reference sequence). There are 11 residues in the CDR3. V was shortened by 7 bases and J by 6 bases, with 7 bases between the two germline ends. CDR3 in DNA: TGTGCCAGTACGGTGGGTCAGCCCCAGCATTTT. Its protein product is CASTVGQPQHF.

V is TRBV19 and J is TRBJ2-1; 9 bases fit TRBD2. The CDR3 is 17 amino acids. Germline V gene data show CDR1 as LNHDA and CDR2 as SQIVND (reference sequence). J lost 0 bases, V lost 7 bases, and 10 bases had no gene match. CDR3: CASMKKRGASSYNEQFF. The CDR3 DNA is TGTGCCAGTATGAAAAAGCGGGGGGCTAGCTCCTACAATGAGCAGTTCTTC.

The chain couples TRBV19 to TRBJ2-5, with a weak D call TRBD2 (5 bases). Germline CDR1 reads LNHDA; CDR2 reads SQIVND (reference sequence). Trimming shortened V by 5 bases and J by 5 bases, and 15 bases separated the two germline ends. CDR3 size: 14 residues. CDR3 in DNA: TGTGCCAGTAGTCCCGCGTCCACGGGGGAGACCCAGTACTTC. The encoded protein is CASSPASTGETQYF.

This clonotype was found once. This sequence joins TRBV19 and TRBJ1-3; 7 bases are a match to TRBD1. The CDR3 extends over 16 amino acids. With V trimmed by 7 bases and J by 0 bases, 9 bases remained unmatched. CDR1 is LNHDA, CDR2 SQIVND, per germline (reference sequence). DNA for the CDR3: TGTGCCAGTACCCCGACAGGGAGTTACTCTGGAAACACCATATATTTT. This gives the protein CASTPTGSYSGNTIYF.

The table lists this clonotype with a few counts. This sequence joins TRBV20-1 and TRBJ1-6; 9 nucleotides match TRBD1. The CDR3 spans 15 residues. J lost 11 bases, V lost 6 bases, and 14 bases had no gene match. CDR1 and CDR2 (germline): DFQATT, SNEGSKA (reference sequence). The CDR3 DNA sequence: TGCAGTGCAAAAAGTACAGGGGGCAGGAGCCCACCCCTCCACTTT. It codes for CSAKSTGGRSPPLHF.

This clonotype was seen a handful of times. The rearrangement joins TRBV20-1 to TRBJ2-7; 9 positions agree with TRBD1. CDR1 is DFQATT, CDR2 SNEGSKA, per germline (reference sequence). The CDR3 is 14 amino acids. V shed 1 base, J shed 0 bases, and the junction held 1 base outside the gene matches. In DNA, the CDR3 is TGCAGTGCTAGAGGGGGACAGGGCTCCTACGAGCAGTACTTC. Translating it yields CSARGGQGSYEQYF.

This chain links TRBV7-2 with TRBJ1-3; 9 nucleotides line up with TRBD1. After removal of 1 base from V and 1 base from J, the junction contained 5 bases not matched to a gene. The CDR3 contains 17 residues. Germline lookup yields CDR1 SGHTA and CDR2 FQGNSA. This CDR3 is CASSLGVGQGSGNTIYF. CDR3 nucleotide sequence: TGTGCCAGCAGCTTAGGGGTAGGACAGGGGTCTGGAAACACCATATATTTT. The complete variable domain, with remaining parts taken from reference TRBV7-2 and TRBJ1-3, reads GAGVSQSPSNKVTEKGKDVELRCDPISGHTALYWYRQSLGQGLEFLIYFQGNSAPDKSGLPSDRFSAERTGGSVSTLTIQRTQQEDSAVYLCASSLGVGQGSGNTIYFGEGSWLTVV.

The V gene is TRBV27, the J gene TRBJ2-7; 14 bases align to TRBD2. CDR3 length equals 17 residues. Germline V CDR1 and CDR2: MNHEY, SMNVEV (reference sequence). With V trimmed by 6 bases and J by 6 bases, 13 bases remained unmatched. The CDR3 DNA reads as TGTGCCAGCAGAGGCCCCGGGACTAGCGGGAGAAGGAGCGAGCAGTACTTC. As protein: CASRGPGTSGRRSEQYF.